The 32 T cell receptor beta chains reported below all come from one sample, sequenced in a study of T cell responses to AZD1222 COVID-19 vaccine. Only in-frame clones appear in the TCRdb table, and some are missing; sequencing was by immunoSEQ multiplex PCR. The sample contains about 120,000 clones, around 94% of which appear only once. The sample here was peripheral blood, taken on day 0 of AZD1222 vaccination. These receptors were collected from an adult in good health.

The rearrangement links TRBV19 to TRBJ1-1; weak D call: TRBD1 (5 bases). The CDR3 is 16 amino acids. Germline CDR1 LNHDA, CDR2 SQIVND (reference sequence). The V and J ends lost 4 bases and 1 base respectively, with 16 bases between them. The CDR3 sequence is CASSKTLQVGNTEAFF. The CDR3 DNA sequence: TGTGCCAGTAGTAAAACGTTACAGGTTGGGAACACTGAAGCTTTCTTT.

The chain employs TRBV24-1 and TRBJ2-3, with TRBD2 as a possible D gene (6 bases). V was trimmed by 2 bases and J by 2 bases, leaving 19 bases between them. This CDR3 has 18 amino acids. Germline V gene lookup returns CDR1 KGHDR and CDR2 SFDVKD. The DNA of the CDR3 is TGTGCCACCAGTGATTCGCCCTGGCCCCCGGGGGACACAGATACGCAGTATTTT. Translating gives CATSDSPWPPGDTDTQYF.

This chain connects TRBV5-5 to TRBJ2-5; 10 positions match TRBD1. The CDR3 spans 16 residues. CDR1 SGHKS and CDR2 YYEKEE come from the germline V gene (reference sequence). After removal of 0 bases from V and 2 bases from J, the junction contained 4 bases not matched to a gene. Here the CDR3 reads CASSLGRTGGQETQYF. The CDR3 nucleotides read TGTGCCAGCAGCTTGGGGCGGACAGGGGGACAAGAGACCCAGTACTTC. The variable domain in full, completed from reference TRBV5-5 and TRBJ2-5, reads DAGVTQSPTHLIKTRGQQVTLRCSPISGHKSVSWYQQVLGQGPQFIFQYYEKEERGRGNFPDRFSARQFPNYSSELNVNALLLGDSALYLCASSLGRTGGQETQYFGPGTRLLVL.

The gene calls are TRBV12-3 or TRBV12-4 and TRBJ2-7; D perhaps matches TRBD2 (5 bases). The CDR3 is 13 residues long. Between the trimmed V and J ends, which lost 6 bases and 5 bases, there was a span of 14 bases. The CDR3 nucleotides are TGTGCCAGCAGACCCCGTTTCGGGGACGAGCAGTACTTC. Encoded protein: CASRPRFGDEQYF.

This clone was seen a single time. This chain joins TRBV2 and TRBJ2-7; D call uncertain. The CDR3 loop spans 15 amino acids. The V gene's germline CDR1 is SNHLY and CDR2 FYNNEI. V was cut by 0 bases and J by 3 bases, with 12 bases left in between. CDR3 loop: CASSEAGQHNYEQYF. CDR3 nucleotides: TGTGCCAGCAGTGAAGCTGGGCAGCATAACTACGAGCAGTACTTC.

V is TRBV2 and J is TRBJ2-1, with 14 bases lining up with TRBD2. There are 18 residues in the CDR3. Per the germline V gene, CDR1 is SNHLY and CDR2 is FYNNEI. The ends lost 7 bases at V and 4 bases at J; junction bases unmatched: 12. CDR3 amino acids: CASIKGLAGGLIYNEQFF. CDR3 sequence (DNA): TGTGCCAGCATTAAAGGACTAGCGGGAGGACTAATTTACAATGAGCAGTTCTTC.

J is TRBJ2-7 and V is TRBV19, with 7 nucleotides matching TRBD1. CDR3 length: 12 residues. The trim removed 10 bases at V and 2 bases at J, leaving 5 bases unmatched. Germline CDR1 and CDR2: LNHDA and SQIVND (reference sequence). The CDR3 nucleotides are TGTGCCACTGGGACAGCCCCCTACGAGCAGTACTTC. This gives the protein CATGTAPYEQYF.

The V and J genes are TRBV28 and TRBJ2-7; the match to TRBD2 covers 12 bases. CDR1 MDHEN and CDR2 SYDVKM come from the germline V gene. The CDR3 has 15 amino acids. J was trimmed by 11 bases and V by 7 bases; bases with no gene match: 15. CDR3 coding DNA: TGTGCCAGCACCTCGGGGGGTCCGACTAGCGGGAGAAAGTACTTC. This encodes CASTSGGPTSGRKYF. The full variable domain, rest sourced from reference TRBV28 and TRBJ2-7, is DVKVTQSSRYLVKRTGEKVFLECVQDMDHENMFWYRQDPGLGLRLIYFSYDVKMKEKGDIPEGYSVSREKKERFSLILESASTNQTSMYLCASTSGGPTSGRKYFGPGTRLTVT.

This rearrangement joins TRBV10-3 to TRBJ1-3; tentatively, D is TRBD1 (6 bases). V was cut by 11 bases and J by 4 bases, with 18 bases left in between. Per the germline V gene, CDR1 is ENHRY and CDR2 is SYGVKD. This CDR3 is 14 amino acids long. Here the CDR3 DNA reads TGTGCCGGACAATCGGACAGTTCGGGAAACACCATATATTTT. Translated: CAGQSDSSGNTIYF.

This chain connects TRBV3-1 (or the pseudogene TRBV3-2) to TRBJ1-3, with a possible D match to TRBD1 (5 bases). The V gene lost 6 bases and the J gene lost 0 bases, with 18 bases spanning the gap. There are 17 residues in the CDR3. Germline lookup yields CDR1 LGHDT and CDR2 YNNKEL (reference sequence). The CDR3 nucleotides are TGTGCCAGCAGAGGGTACGGGGGTCTAAGCTCTGGAAACACCATATATTTT. As protein: CASRGYGGLSSGNTIYF.

The chain recombines TRBV4-2 with TRBJ1-1; no clear D gene. The CDR3 has 15 residues. The V gene's germline CDR1 is LGHNA and CDR2 YNFKEQ. V dropped 1 base and J dropped 1 base, with 10 bases sitting between them. In DNA form, the CDR3 reads TGTGCCAGCAGCCAAGGACTGTCGGAGAACACTGAAGCTTTCTTT. Residues: CASSQGLSENTEAFF.

V and J are TRBV5-1 and TRBJ1-1; D ambiguous. CDR1 and CDR2 (germline): SGHRS, YFSETQ. Trimming removed 3 bases at V and 4 bases at J, with 10 bases between. There are 13 residues in the CDR3. In nucleotides, the CDR3 is TGCGCCAGCAGCTCCCTGGGTGTCACTGAAGCTTTCTTT. This translates into CASSSLGVTEAFF. The whole variable domain, remainder taken from reference TRBV5-1 and TRBJ1-1, is KAGVTQTPRYLIKTRGQQVTLSCSPISGHRSVSWYQQTPGQGLQFLFEYFSETQRNKGNFPGRFSGRQFSNSRSEMNVSTLELGDSALYLCASSSLGVTEAFFGQGTRLTVV.

The chain employs TRBV28 and TRBJ1-4; D unresolved. Per germline, CDR1 MDHEN and CDR2 SYDVKM. CDR3 length equals 17 residues. Trimming pared 3 bases from V and 0 bases from J, leaving 14 bases between. For the CDR3, the DNA is TGTGCCAGCAGTTTTCCCCCTGTGGGGTCAACTAATGAAAAACTGTTTTTT. Translating it yields CASSFPPVGSTNEKLFF.

The chain recombines TRBV7-3 with TRBJ1-4; tentative D call: TRBD1 (5 bases). The CDR3 totals 13 residues. V dropped 5 bases and J dropped 5 bases, with 9 bases sitting between them. From germline, CDR1 is SGHTA and CDR2 FQGTGA. CDR3 sequence reads: CASSRDSNEKLFF. The CDR3 DNA reads TGTGCCAGCAGCAGGGACTCCAATGAAAAACTGTTTTTT.

This rearrangement joins TRBV6-4 to TRBJ2-2; TRBD1 is a possible D gene (6 bases). The CDR3 length is 16 residues. With 0 bases removed from V and 6 bases from J, the gap between germline ends came to 14 bases. Germline V gene data show CDR1 as MRHNA and CDR2 as SNTAGT. The CDR3 nucleotides are TGTGCCAGCAGTGACTCGAATACCAGGGGCGCCGGGGAGCTGTTTTTT. As protein: CASSDSNTRGAGELFF.

V gene TRBV27 combines with J gene TRBJ2-7; D uncertain. The CDR3 length is 13 residues. V lost 6 bases and J 0 bases, leaving 9 bases between the germline ends. CDR1 is MNHEY, CDR2 SMNVEV, per germline (reference sequence). CDR3 DNA sequence: TGTGCCAGCAGCCTTTCAGTCTCCTACGAGCAGTACTTC. Its protein product is CASSLSVSYEQYF.

The rearrangement uses TRBV6-6 and TRBJ2-7; perhaps TRBD1 as D (5 bases). Germline loops: CDR1 MNHNY, CDR2 SVGAGI (reference sequence). V was shortened by 10 bases and J by 6 bases, with 10 bases between the two germline ends. The CDR3 runs 10 residues. The CDR3 reads CATYQGEQYF. CDR3 in DNA: TGTGCCACTTACCAGGGCGAGCAGTACTTC.

The chain employs TRBV19 and TRBJ1-5, with D maybe TRBD1 (6 bases). Germline V lookup: CDR1 LNHDA, CDR2 SQIVND (reference sequence). CDR3 length: 12 amino acids. Trimming left V 8 bases short and J 9 bases short, with 14 bases between. The CDR3 DNA is TGTGCCAGTTCCGTATTAGGGGGGCCCCAGCATTTT. It yields the protein CASSVLGGPQHF.

The chain recombines TRBV10-2 with TRBJ2-5, with 8 bases lining up with TRBD1. Per the germline V gene, CDR1 is WSHSY and CDR2 is SAAADI. V was pared by 5 bases and J by 7 bases, with 6 bases of the junction left unmatched. The CDR3 sequence is 13 residues long. CDR3 bases: TGCGCCAGCAGTTCGGACAGGGTGGGGACCCAGTACTTC. Its translation is CASSSDRVGTQYF.

This chain links TRBV6-5 with TRBJ1-6; 7 nucleotides match TRBD1. Trimming took 10 bases from V and 2 from J; bases not matched to a gene: 8. The V gene's germline CDR1 is MNHEY and CDR2 SVGAGI. This CDR3 has 15 amino acids. The CDR3 spells CAIGGTAPYNSPLHF. The CDR3 DNA sequence: TGTGCCATCGGGGGGACAGCCCCCTATAATTCACCCCTCCACTTT.

The rearrangement uses TRBV3-1 (or the pseudogene TRBV3-2) and TRBJ1-5; D is ambiguous. Germline V gives CDR1 LGHDT, CDR2 YNNKEL (reference sequence). The CDR3 consists of 14 residues. Trimming left V 0 bases short and J 7 bases short, with 10 bases between. CDR3 DNA sequence: TGTGCCAGCAGCCAAGATACTAGGAACCAGCCCCAGCATTTT. It yields the protein CASSQDTRNQPQHF.

This clone was detected only once. J is TRBJ1-1 and V is TRBV9; D gene unclear. The V gene's germline CDR1 is SGDLS and CDR2 YYNGEE. The CDR3 contains 14 residues. Trimming left V 0 bases short and J 4 bases short, with 10 bases between. The CDR3 bases are TGTGCCAGCAGCGTAGTAGGCGAGAGCACTGAAGCTTTCTTT. It is translated as CASSVVGESTEAFF.

V and J are TRBV29-1 and TRBJ2-2; 9 nucleotides agree with TRBD2. Unmatched junction bases numbered 15, after V lost 7 bases and J lost 6 bases. This CDR3 has 16 amino acids. CDR1 and CDR2 (germline): SQVTM, ANQGSEA. DNA for the CDR3: TGCAGCGCACGACAGGGTGGCGGGAGGGTGGCCGGGGAGCTGTTTTTT. It yields the protein CSARQGGGRVAGELFF.

The chain combines TRBV5-1 with TRBJ1-2, with D perhaps matching TRBD1 (6 bases). The CDR3 consists of 14 residues. CDR1 is SGHRS, CDR2 YFSETQ, per germline. The ends were cut back, 4 bases at V and 8 bases at J, with 18 bases in the middle. The CDR3 spells CASSAGLQGRGYTF. The DNA for the CDR3 is TGCGCCAGCAGCGCCGGGCTACAGGGCCGCGGCTACACCTTC.

Only one count was recorded for this clone. J is TRBJ2-1 and V is TRBV30; 9 bases align to TRBD2. Germline V lookup: CDR1 GTSNPN, CDR2 SVGIG (reference sequence). The V and J ends lost 2 bases and 7 bases, in that order; junction bases with no gene match: 15. The CDR3 consists of 17 residues. The CDR3 DNA follows: TGTGCCTGGAGTCCTAGGCTGCTAGCGGGACTTAGGAATGAGCAGTTCTTC. This encodes CAWSPRLLAGLRNEQFF.

This sequence joins TRBV28 and TRBJ1-1, with 9 nucleotides matching TRBD1. The CDR3 sequence is 13 residues long. J lost 5 bases, V lost 6 bases, and 4 bases had no gene match. Germline V gene lookup returns CDR1 MDHEN and CDR2 SYDVKM. CDR3 in DNA: TGTGCCAGCAGCCTTGGACAGGGGACTGAAGCTTTCTTT. Residues: CASSLGQGTEAFF.

V and J are TRBV28 and TRBJ1-2, with D maybe TRBD1 (6 bases). CDR3 length: 13 amino acids. The germline CDR1 and CDR2 sequences are MDHEN and SYDVKM. V gave up 6 bases and J gave up 8 bases, with 16 bases separating them. CDR3 region: CASSNLGGPGYTF. The CDR3 region has the DNA TGTGCCAGCAGCAACCTGGGGGGCCCGGGCTACACCTTC.

The chain joins TRBV7-9 to TRBJ2-7; D gene ambiguous. The CDR3 length is 14 residues. Germline V lookup: CDR1 SEHNR, CDR2 FQNEAQ (reference sequence). The ends were cut back, 5 bases at V and 4 bases at J, with 15 bases in the middle. The CDR3 loop reads CASSRMTNPYEQYF. CDR3 DNA: TGTGCCAGCAGCCGGATGACCAATCCTTACGAGCAGTACTTC.

The table lists this clone with a count of one. The rearrangement joins TRBV28 to TRBJ1-6; TRBD1 is a possible D gene (6 bases). CDR1 and CDR2 from the germline V gene are MDHEN and SYDVKM. Trimming stripped 6 bases from V and 7 bases from J, with 19 bases between. CDR3 size: 16 residues. The CDR3: CASRWPGEVWNSPLHF. The CDR3 nucleotides read TGTGCCAGCAGGTGGCCAGGGGAGGTTTGGAATTCACCCCTCCACTTT.

CDR3 sequence (DNA): TGCAGTGCAGGAGGAGATACGCAGTATTTT. It encodes CSAGGDTQYF. The chain has TRBV20-1 and TRBJ2-3; a possible D gene is TRBD2 (5 bases). Between the trimmed V and J ends, which lost 6 bases and 5 bases, there was a span of 6 bases. This CDR3 is 10 amino acids long. Per germline, CDR1 DFQATT and CDR2 SNEGSKA (reference sequence).

V is TRBV5-1 and J is TRBJ2-1, with 7 bases matching TRBD2. This CDR3 has 16 residues. Germline V lookup: CDR1 SGHRS, CDR2 YFSETQ. After removal of 2 bases from V and 2 bases from J, the junction contained 7 bases not matched to a gene. The CDR3 nucleotides are TGCGCCAGCAGCTTCTCGCTAGCGGATACCTACAATGAGCAGTTCTTC. It yields the protein CASSFSLADTYNEQFF. The full variable domain, its missing parts supplied by reference TRBV5-1 and TRBJ2-1, is KAGVTQTPRYLIKTRGQQVTLSCSPISGHRSVSWYQQTPGQGLQFLFEYFSETQRNKGNFPGRFSGRQFSNSRSEMNVSTLELGDSALYLCASSFSLADTYNEQFFGPGTRLTVL.

V usage is TRBV19 and J usage is TRBJ1-1, with a weak D call TRBD1 (5 bases). Looked up from germline, CDR1 is LNHDA and CDR2 is SQIVND (reference sequence). CDR3 size: 13 residues. Between the trimmed V and J ends, which lost 1 base and 4 bases, there was a span of 7 bases. In DNA form, the CDR3 reads TGTGCCAGTAGTATAGGGCAGGGCACTGAAGCTTTCTTT. Its translation is CASSIGQGTEAFF. The full variable domain, rest sourced from reference TRBV19 and TRBJ1-1, is DGGITQSPKYLFRKEGQNVTLSCEQNLNHDAMYWYRQDPGQGLRLIYYSQIVNDFQKGDIAEGYSVSREKKESFPLTVTSAQKNPTAFYLCASSIGQGTEAFFGQGTRLTVV.